One sample yielded the 13 T cell receptor beta chains listed below, sequenced in a study of shared clonotypes between healthy human individuals. Using immunoSEQ multiplex PCR, the repertoire was profiled, and TCRdb retains in-frame clones only, with some absent. The data hold a few hundred thousand clones, with 97% observed a single time. Source material: naive CD4+ T cells sorted from blood. Subset defined: CD45RA+ positively selected. Receptor source: a woman under 40 in good health.

This rearrangement joins TRBV7-9 to TRBJ2-7, with no clear D. Trimming removed 7 bases at V and 1 base at J, with 14 bases between. The CDR3 is made up of 14 amino acids. Germline V gene sequence: CDR1 SEHNR, CDR2 FQNEAQ (reference sequence). The CDR3 reads CASTLSSRSYEQYF. The CDR3 DNA reads as TGTGCCAGCACCCTTAGTTCTAGGTCCTACGAGCAGTACTTC.

V gene TRBV29-1 combines with J gene TRBJ1-1; possible D gene TRBD1, 6 bases. Germline CDR1 and CDR2: SQVTM and ANQGSEA. With 7 bases removed from V and 11 bases from J, the gap between germline ends came to 20 bases. The CDR3 is made up of 12 amino acids. The CDR3 region has the DNA TGCAGCGCGAACCGGGACACTACCGTGGCTTTCTTT. Encoded protein: CSANRDTTVAFF.

This clone was seen a few times. CDR3 sequence: CASKARFDQPQHF. As DNA, the CDR3 is TGTGCCAGCAAGGCTAGATTCGATCAGCCCCAGCATTTT. V usage is TRBV14 and J usage is TRBJ1-5; D uncertain. Germline-derived CDR1 and CDR2 are SGHDN and FVKESK. This CDR3 region has 13 residues. Trimming took 7 bases from V and 5 from J, leaving 12 bases between them.

The chain has TRBV27 and TRBJ1-2; TRBD1 is a possible D gene (5 bases). The CDR3 length is 13 residues. Germline CDR1 reads MNHEY; CDR2 reads SMNVEV (reference sequence). V was shortened by 2 bases and J by 6 bases, with 10 bases between the two germline ends. The CDR3 protein is CASSLRGWDGYTF. The CDR3 DNA reads TGTGCCAGCAGTTTACGGGGGTGGGATGGCTACACCTTC.

The chain recombines TRBV7-9 with TRBJ2-3; 14 bases align to TRBD2. V gave up 5 bases and J gave up 6 bases; unmatched junction bases: 10. From germline, CDR1 is SEHNR and CDR2 FQNEAQ (reference sequence). The CDR3 sequence is 17 residues long. This CDR3 is CASSPVGLAGGGDTQYF. The CDR3 bases are TGTGCCAGCAGCCCCGTCGGACTAGCGGGAGGAGGCGATACGCAGTATTTT.

The chain joins TRBV5-6 to TRBJ2-3; a possible D gene is TRBD2 (6 bases). V lost 2 bases and J 2 bases, leaving 9 bases between the germline ends. The CDR3 is made up of 14 amino acids. CDR1 is SGHDT, CDR2 YYEEEE, per germline. The CDR3 is CASSLAGNTDTQYF. CDR3 coding DNA: TGTGCCAGCAGCTTAGCGGGTAACACAGATACGCAGTATTTT.

This sequence joins TRBV7-6 and TRBJ2-7; D might be TRBD1 (6 bases). The CDR3 is 17 residues long. Trimming shortened V by 5 bases and J by 2 bases, and 22 bases separated the two germline ends. The germline gives CDR1 SGHVS, CDR2 FNYEAQ. CDR3 sequence reads: CASSLRGFSDSTYEQYF. The CDR3 DNA reads TGTGCCAGCAGCCTAAGGGGGTTCTCGGACAGCACCTACGAGCAGTACTTC. The entire variable domain, with the rest obtained from reference TRBV7-6 and TRBJ2-7, is as follows: GAGVSQSPRYKVTKRGQDVALRCDPISGHVSLYWYRQALGQGPEFLTYFNYEAQQDKSGLPNDRFSAERPEGSISTLTIQRTEQRDSAMYRCASSLRGFSDSTYEQYFGPGTRLTVT.

The gene calls are TRBV28 and TRBJ2-5; the D call may be TRBD1 or TRBD2 (5 bases each). The J call is uncertain, as TRBJ2-7 better fits the DNA end. The germline gives CDR1 MDHEN, CDR2 SYDVKM. The CDR3 spans 16 residues. CDR3 DNA sequence: TGTGCCAGCACCCTAGGCCATGGGGGATTGTCCTACGAGCAGTACTTC. Translated: CASTLGHGGLSYEQYF.

This rearrangement joins TRBV19 to TRBJ1-1, with D hard to call. The germline CDR1 and CDR2 sequences are LNHDA and SQIVND (reference sequence). The CDR3 runs to 12 residues. The ends were cut back, 5 bases at V and 2 bases at J, with 6 bases in the middle. The CDR3 coding sequence is TGTGCCAGTAGTTTCGTAAACACTGAAGCTTTCTTT. Translating it yields CASSFVNTEAFF.

This clone has just a few counts. Other nucleotide sequences in the sample specify the same CDR3. The gene calls are TRBV19 and TRBJ1-5; weak D call: TRBD1 (5 bases). CDR1 is LNHDA, CDR2 SQIVND, per germline (reference sequence). This CDR3 has 14 residues. V was pared by 3 bases and J by 6 bases, with 12 bases between. Written as DNA, the CDR3 is TGTGCCAGTAGTATCGTAACAGGCGGTCAGCCCCAGCATTTT. Protein: CASSIVTGGQPQHF.

This chain connects TRBV27 to TRBJ2-1; 7 nucleotides agree with TRBD1. Germline V lookup: CDR1 MNHEY, CDR2 SMNVEV (reference sequence). J was trimmed by 15 bases and V by 4 bases; bases with no gene match: 12. This CDR3 has 13 residues. As DNA, the CDR3 is TGTGCCAGCAGTTCTTTAGTCGGGACAGATCTGTTCTTC. This codes for CASSSLVGTDLFF.

The J gene is TRBJ2-1, the V gene TRBV2; 11 positions agree with TRBD2. J lost 3 bases, V lost 11 bases, and 3 bases had no gene match. This CDR3 contains 13 residues. The germline gives CDR1 SNHLY, CDR2 FYNNEI. The CDR3 loop reads CAGGLAVYNEQFF. The CDR3 DNA reads TGTGCCGGGGGACTAGCGGTCTACAATGAGCAGTTCTTC.

The chain carries TRBV7-9 and TRBJ2-7; TRBD1 agrees at 7 bases. CDR3 size: 14 residues. V gave up 5 bases and J gave up 2 bases; unmatched junction bases: 6. CDR1 and CDR2 from the germline V gene are SEHNR and FQNEAQ (reference sequence). The DNA for the CDR3 is TGTGCCAGCAGCCTCGACAGGGCCCCCTACGAGCAGTACTTC. Encoded protein: CASSLDRAPYEQYF.